These 9 T cell receptor beta chains originate from one sample sequenced in a study of tumor T cells in aggressive B-cell lymphoma. Profiling relied on immunoSEQ multiplex PCR, and the TCRdb table lists in-frame clones only, not all of them. The sample lists about 920 clones; over 70% were seen once. The sequencing input was tumor tissue. The receptors shown here come from an adult with diffuse large B cell lymphoma.

The genes are TRBV5-5 and TRBJ1-5, with D possibly TRBD1 on 6 matching bases. V was shortened by 5 bases and J by 0 bases, with 12 bases between the two germline ends. The length of the CDR3 is 15 residues. Germline V CDR1 and CDR2: SGHKS, YYEKEE (reference sequence). The CDR3 sequence: CASRRGQISNQPQHF. CDR3 DNA sequence: TGTGCCAGCAGGCGCGGACAGATTAGCAATCAGCCCCAGCATTTT.

This clone came up a few times. The chain uses TRBV5-6 and TRBJ1-6; 10 bases line up with TRBD1. Germline V lookup: CDR1 SGHDT, CDR2 YYEEEE. With V trimmed by 3 bases and J by 9 bases, 9 bases remained unmatched. CDR3 length: 16 amino acids. CDR3 sequence: CASSSMGQGSGSPLHF. Here the CDR3 DNA reads TGTGCCAGCAGCTCTATGGGACAGGGGTCCGGTTCACCCCTCCACTTT.

This clone was counted between two and nine times. The chain couples TRBV28 to TRBJ2-7, with unresolved D. Per the germline V gene, CDR1 is MDHEN and CDR2 is SYDVKM. Trimming left V 6 bases short and J 5 bases short, with 8 bases between. This CDR3 is built from 11 residues. The CDR3, as DNA: TGTGCCAGCAGCCCGTTAAACGAGCAGTACTTC. This encodes CASSPLNEQYF. The whole variable domain, remainder taken from reference TRBV28 and TRBJ2-7, is DVKVTQSSRYLVKRTGEKVFLECVQDMDHENMFWYRQDPGLGLRLIYFSYDVKMKEKGDIPEGYSVSREKKERFSLILESASTNQTSMYLCASSPLNEQYFGPGTRLTVT.

The V gene is TRBV6-5, the J gene TRBJ2-7, with 7 bases matching TRBD1. The V and J ends lost 5 bases and 4 bases, in that order; junction bases with no gene match: 11. This CDR3 is 15 amino acids long. Germline values: CDR1 MNHEY, CDR2 SVGAGI. CDR3 protein: CASSKTTGLHYEQYF. CDR3 sequence (DNA): TGTGCCAGCAGTAAAACGACAGGGCTACATTACGAGCAGTACTTC.

The chain links TRBV9 to TRBJ2-3, with 8 nucleotides matching TRBD2. Trimming at V came to 4 bases and at J to 3 bases, leaving 7 bases not matched to a gene. Germline-derived CDR1 and CDR2 are SGDLS and YYNGEE. The CDR3 has 15 residues. CDR3 protein: CASSRGGLSTDTQYF. The CDR3, as DNA: TGTGCCAGCAGCCGCGGGGGGCTGTCAACAGATACGCAGTATTTT.

The chain has TRBV5-4 and TRBJ2-3; 9 positions match TRBD1. The J segment lost 2 bases and the V segment lost 5 bases, leaving 9 bases of the junction unmatched. The CDR3 has 16 amino acids. Germline V gene data show CDR1 as SGHNT and CDR2 as YYREEE (reference sequence). Here the CDR3 reads CASRVGRDRATDTQYF. In DNA form, the CDR3 reads TGTGCCAGCAGGGTTGGACGGGACAGGGCCACAGATACGCAGTATTTT.

The chain has TRBV7-9 and TRBJ1-6, with D possibly TRBD1 on 5 matching bases. The germline V gene has CDR1 SEHNR and CDR2 FQNEAQ (reference sequence). The ends were cut back, 5 bases at V and 5 bases at J, with 10 bases in the middle. There are 14 residues in the CDR3. The DNA for the CDR3 is TGTGCCAGCAGCGCTACAGGAGATAATTCACCCCTCCACTTT. Residues: CASSATGDNSPLHF. Using reference TRBV7-9 and TRBJ1-6 for the parts outside the CDR3, the full variable domain is DTGVSQNPRHKITKRGQNVTFRCDPISEHNRLYWYRQTLGQGPEFLTYFQNEAQLEKSRLLSDRFSAERPKGSFSTLEIQRTEQGDSAMYLCASSATGDNSPLHFGNGTRLTVT.

This chain links TRBV18 with TRBJ1-5; perhaps TRBD1 as D (6 bases). V was trimmed by 2 bases and J by 4 bases, leaving 12 bases between them. Per the germline V gene, CDR1 is KGHSH and CDR2 is LQKENI. The CDR3 is 15 amino acids. The CDR3 loop reads CASSPSGTLNQPQHF. Here the CDR3 DNA reads TGTGCCAGCTCACCATCCGGGACACTTAATCAGCCCCAGCATTTT.

The rearrangement links TRBV18 to TRBJ1-1; TRBD1 matches at 7 bases. The germline V gene has CDR1 KGHSH and CDR2 LQKENI. The CDR3 runs to 16 residues. J was trimmed by 5 bases and V by 3 bases; bases with no gene match: 12. Written as DNA, the CDR3 is TGTGCCAGCTCACCTGGACAGGCCGCTGGTGGTACTGAAGCTTTCTTT. Its translation is CASSPGQAAGGTEAFF.